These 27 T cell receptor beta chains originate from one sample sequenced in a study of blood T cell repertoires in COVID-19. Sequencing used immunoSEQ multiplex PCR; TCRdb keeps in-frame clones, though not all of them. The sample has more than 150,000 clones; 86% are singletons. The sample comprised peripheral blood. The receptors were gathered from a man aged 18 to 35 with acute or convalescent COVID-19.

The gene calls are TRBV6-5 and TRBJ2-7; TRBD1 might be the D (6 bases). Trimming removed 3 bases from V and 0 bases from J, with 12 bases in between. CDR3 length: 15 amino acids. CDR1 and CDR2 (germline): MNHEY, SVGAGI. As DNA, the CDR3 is TGTGCCAGCAGTTATTTGGACAGCTCCTCCTACGAGCAGTACTTC. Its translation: CASSYLDSSSYEQYF.

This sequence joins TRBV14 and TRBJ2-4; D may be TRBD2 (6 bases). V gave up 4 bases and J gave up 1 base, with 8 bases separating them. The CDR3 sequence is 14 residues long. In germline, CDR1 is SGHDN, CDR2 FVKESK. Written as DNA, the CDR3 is TGTGCCAGCAGCCTTGGGGGGGCCAAAAACATTCAGTACTTC. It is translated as CASSLGGAKNIQYF.

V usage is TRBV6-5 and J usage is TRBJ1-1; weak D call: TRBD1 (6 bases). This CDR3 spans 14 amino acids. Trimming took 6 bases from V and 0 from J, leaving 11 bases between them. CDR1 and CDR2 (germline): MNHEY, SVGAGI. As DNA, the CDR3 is TGTGCCAGCAGCCAGGACAGACTGAACACTGAAGCTTTCTTT. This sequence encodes CASSQDRLNTEAFF.

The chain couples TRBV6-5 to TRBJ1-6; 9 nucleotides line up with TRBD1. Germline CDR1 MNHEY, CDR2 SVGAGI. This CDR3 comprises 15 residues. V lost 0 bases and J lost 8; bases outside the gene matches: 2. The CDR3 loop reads CASSYSWTGDSPLHF. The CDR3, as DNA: TGTGCCAGCAGTTACTCTTGGACAGGGGATTCACCCCTCCACTTT.

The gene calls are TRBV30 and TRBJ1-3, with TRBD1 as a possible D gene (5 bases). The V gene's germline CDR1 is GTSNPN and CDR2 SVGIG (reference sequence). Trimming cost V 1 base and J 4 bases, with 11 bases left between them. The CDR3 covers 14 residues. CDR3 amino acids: CAWSGLGVGNTIYF. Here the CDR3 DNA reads TGTGCCTGGAGTGGTCTAGGGGTCGGAAACACCATATATTTT.

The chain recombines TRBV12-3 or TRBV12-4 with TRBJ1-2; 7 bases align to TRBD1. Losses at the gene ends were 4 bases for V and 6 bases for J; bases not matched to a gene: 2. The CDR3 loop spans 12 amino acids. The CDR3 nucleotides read TGTGCCAGCAGTTCGACAGGGAATGGCTACACCTTC. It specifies CASSSTGNGYTF.

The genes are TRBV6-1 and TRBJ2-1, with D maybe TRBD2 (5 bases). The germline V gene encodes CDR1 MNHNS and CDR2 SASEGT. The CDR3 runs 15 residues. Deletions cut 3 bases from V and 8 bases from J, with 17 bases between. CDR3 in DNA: TGTGCCAGCAGTGAGGGCGGACCCTTGAGGGATGAGCAGTTCTTC. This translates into CASSEGGPLRDEQFF.

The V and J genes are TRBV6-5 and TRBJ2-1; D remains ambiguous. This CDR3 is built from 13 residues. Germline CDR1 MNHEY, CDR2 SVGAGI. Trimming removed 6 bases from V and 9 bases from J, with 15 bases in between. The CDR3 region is CASRGTVQGEQFF. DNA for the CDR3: TGTGCCAGCAGGGGCACAGTACAAGGTGAGCAGTTCTTC.

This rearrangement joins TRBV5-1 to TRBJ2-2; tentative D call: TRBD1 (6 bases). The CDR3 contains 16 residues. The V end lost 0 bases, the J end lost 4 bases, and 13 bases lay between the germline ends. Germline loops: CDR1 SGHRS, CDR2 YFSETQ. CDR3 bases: TGCGCCAGCAGCTTGGAATTGGGGGCGGGCACCGGGGAGCTGTTTTTT. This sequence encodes CASSLELGAGTGELFF.

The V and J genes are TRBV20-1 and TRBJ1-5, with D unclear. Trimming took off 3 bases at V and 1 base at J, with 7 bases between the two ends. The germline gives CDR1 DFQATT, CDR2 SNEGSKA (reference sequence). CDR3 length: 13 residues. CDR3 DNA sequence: TGCAGTGCTAGTGAAACAAGCAATCAGCCCCAGCATTTT. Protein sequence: CSASETSNQPQHF.

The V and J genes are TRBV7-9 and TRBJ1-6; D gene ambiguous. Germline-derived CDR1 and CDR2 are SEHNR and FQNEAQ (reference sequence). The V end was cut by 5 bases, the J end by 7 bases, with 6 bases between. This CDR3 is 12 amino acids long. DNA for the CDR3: TGTGCCAGCAGCCTTGAGAATTCACCCCTCCACTTT. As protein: CASSLENSPLHF. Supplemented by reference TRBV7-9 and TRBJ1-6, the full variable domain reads DTGVSQNPRHKITKRGQNVTFRCDPISEHNRLYWYRQTLGQGPEFLTYFQNEAQLEKSRLLSDRFSAERPKGSFSTLEIQRTEQGDSAMYLCASSLENSPLHFGNGTRLTVT.

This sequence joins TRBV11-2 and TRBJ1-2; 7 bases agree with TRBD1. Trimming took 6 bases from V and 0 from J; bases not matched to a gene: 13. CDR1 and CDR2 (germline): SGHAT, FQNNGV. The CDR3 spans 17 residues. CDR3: CASRSTRTGTANYGYTF. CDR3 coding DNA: TGTGCCAGCAGATCTACCAGGACCGGGACAGCTAACTATGGCTACACCTTC.

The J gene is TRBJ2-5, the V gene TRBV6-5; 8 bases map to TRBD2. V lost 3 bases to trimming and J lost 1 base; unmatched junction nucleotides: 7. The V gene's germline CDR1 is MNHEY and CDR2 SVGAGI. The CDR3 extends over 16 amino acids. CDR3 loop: CASSYGPGTSQETQYF. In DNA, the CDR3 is TGTGCCAGCAGTTATGGGCCCGGGACTAGCCAAGAGACCCAGTACTTC.

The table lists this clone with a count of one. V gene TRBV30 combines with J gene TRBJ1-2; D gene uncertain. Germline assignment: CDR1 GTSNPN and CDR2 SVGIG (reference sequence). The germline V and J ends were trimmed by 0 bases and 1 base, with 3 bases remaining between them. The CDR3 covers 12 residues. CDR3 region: CAWSVYNYGYTF. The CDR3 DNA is TGTGCCTGGAGTGTATATAACTATGGCTACACCTTC.

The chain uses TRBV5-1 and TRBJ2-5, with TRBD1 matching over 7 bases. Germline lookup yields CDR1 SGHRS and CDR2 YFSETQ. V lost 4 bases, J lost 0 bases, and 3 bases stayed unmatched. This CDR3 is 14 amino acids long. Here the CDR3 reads CASSLGQDQETQYF. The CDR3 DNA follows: TGCGCCAGCAGCCTAGGACAGGACCAAGAGACCCAGTACTTC.

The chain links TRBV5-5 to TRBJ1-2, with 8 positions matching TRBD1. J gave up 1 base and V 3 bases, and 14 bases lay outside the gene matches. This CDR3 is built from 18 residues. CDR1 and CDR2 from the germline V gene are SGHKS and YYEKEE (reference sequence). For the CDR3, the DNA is TGTGCCAGCAGCTCGCTCAGACAAGGACAGGGTGGTAACTATGGCTACACCTTC. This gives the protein CASSSLRQGQGGNYGYTF.

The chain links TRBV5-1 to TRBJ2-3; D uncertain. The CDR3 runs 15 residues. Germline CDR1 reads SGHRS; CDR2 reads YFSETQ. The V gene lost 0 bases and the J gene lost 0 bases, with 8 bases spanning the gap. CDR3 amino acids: CASSLVTVSTDTQYF. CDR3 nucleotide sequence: TGCGCCAGCAGCTTGGTTACAGTTAGCACAGATACGCAGTATTTT.

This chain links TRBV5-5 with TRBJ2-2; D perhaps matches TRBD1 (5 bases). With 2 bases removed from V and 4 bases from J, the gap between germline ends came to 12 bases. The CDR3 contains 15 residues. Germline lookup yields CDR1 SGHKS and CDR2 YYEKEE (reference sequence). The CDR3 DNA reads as TGTGCCAGCAGCTTCGACAGTTTGCGCACCGGGGAGCTGTTTTTT. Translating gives CASSFDSLRTGELFF.

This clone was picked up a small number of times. The CDR3, as DNA: TGTGCCAGCAGTGAAGTCCGCAGGACAGGGCTTAATTCACCCCTCCACTTT. Translating it yields CASSEVRRTGLNSPLHF. The V call is TRBV6-1, the J call TRBJ1-6; the match to TRBD1 covers 8 bases. The CDR3 has 17 amino acids. With 1 base clipped from V and 6 bases from J, the junction kept 8 bases outside the gene matches. Per germline, CDR1 MNHNS and CDR2 SASEGT.

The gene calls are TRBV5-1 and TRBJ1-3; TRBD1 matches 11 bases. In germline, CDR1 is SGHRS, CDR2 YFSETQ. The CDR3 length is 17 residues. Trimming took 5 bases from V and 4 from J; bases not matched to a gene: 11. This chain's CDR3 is CASRPPGTGGEGNTIYF. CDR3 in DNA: TGCGCCAGCAGACCGCCCGGGACAGGGGGAGAAGGAAACACCATATATTTT.

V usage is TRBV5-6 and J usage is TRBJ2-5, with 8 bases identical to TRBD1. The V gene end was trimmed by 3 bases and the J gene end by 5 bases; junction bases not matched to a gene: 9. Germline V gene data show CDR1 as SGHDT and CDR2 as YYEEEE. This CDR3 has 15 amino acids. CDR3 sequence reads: CASSSSSRGRETQYF. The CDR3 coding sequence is TGTGCCAGCAGCTCCTCTTCCAGGGGGCGGGAGACCCAGTACTTC.

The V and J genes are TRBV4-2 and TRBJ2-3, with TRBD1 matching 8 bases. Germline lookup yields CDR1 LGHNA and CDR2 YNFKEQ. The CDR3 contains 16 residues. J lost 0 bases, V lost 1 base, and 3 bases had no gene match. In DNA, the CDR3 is TGTGCCAGCAGCCAAGTTACAGGGGGGAGCACAGATACGCAGTATTTT. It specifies CASSQVTGGSTDTQYF.

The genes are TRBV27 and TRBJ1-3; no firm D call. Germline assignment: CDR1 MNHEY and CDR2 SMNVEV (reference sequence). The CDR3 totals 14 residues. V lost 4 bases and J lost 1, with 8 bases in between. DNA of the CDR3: TGTGCCAGCAGTTCGGTGGTATCTGGAAACACCATATATTTT. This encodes CASSSVVSGNTIYF.

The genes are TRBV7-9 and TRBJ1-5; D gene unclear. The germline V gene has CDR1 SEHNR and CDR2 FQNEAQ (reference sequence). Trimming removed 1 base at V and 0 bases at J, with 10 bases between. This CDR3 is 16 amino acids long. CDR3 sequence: CASSLERDGSNQPQHF. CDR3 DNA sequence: TGTGCCAGCAGCTTAGAGAGGGATGGTAGCAATCAGCCCCAGCATTTT.

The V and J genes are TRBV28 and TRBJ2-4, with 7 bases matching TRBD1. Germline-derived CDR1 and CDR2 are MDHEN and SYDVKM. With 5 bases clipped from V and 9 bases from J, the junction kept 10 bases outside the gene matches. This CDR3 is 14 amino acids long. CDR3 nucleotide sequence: TGTGCCAGCAGTCCCGGGACAGCAATTGGCATTCAGTACTTC. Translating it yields CASSPGTAIGIQYF.

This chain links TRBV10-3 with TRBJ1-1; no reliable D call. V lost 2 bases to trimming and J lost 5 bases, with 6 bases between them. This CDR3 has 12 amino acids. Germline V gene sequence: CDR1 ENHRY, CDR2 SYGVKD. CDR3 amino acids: CAISERVTEAFF. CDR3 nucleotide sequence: TGTGCCATCAGTGAGCGGGTGACTGAAGCTTTCTTT.

CDR3 in amino acids: CASSTSGGAETQYF. The DNA for the CDR3 is TGTGCCAGCAGCACTAGCGGGGGGGCCGAGACCCAGTACTTC. The genes are TRBV7-8 and TRBJ2-5, with 13 bases identical to TRBD2. Looked up from germline, CDR1 is SGHVS and CDR2 is FQNEAQ. The V segment lost 5 bases and the J segment 5 bases; nucleotides outside the gene matches: 2. The CDR3 has 14 residues.